A selection of T cell receptor beta chains follows, all from one sample in a study of T cell responses to AZD1222 COVID-19 vaccine. Repertoires were generated with immunoSEQ multiplex PCR, while TCRdb's copy carries only in-frame clones and drops some. The data show over 130,000 clones, with 80% to 95% seen just once and 3% to 3.5% held by the top ten. Sample: peripheral blood, taken 28 days after the second AZD1222 dose. The receptors here all came from an adult who received the AZD1222 COVID-19 vaccine. Each CDR3 is given without its conserved first and last residue. The order of the fields is V gene, clone size, CDR3 protein. The listing skips clone size in some rows; elsewhere it reads once, few, many or a size class.

V gene: TRBV7-9; clone size: few; CDR3 protein: ASTDRTNYGYT
V gene: TRBV5-1; clone size: .; CDR3 protein: ASSTGTVGTQY
V gene: TRBV7-6; clone size: .; CDR3 protein: ASSLKTNTEAF
V gene: TRBV24-1; clone size: .; CDR3 protein: ATSDWRDTGELF
V gene: TRBV10-3; clone size: .; CDR3 protein: AISGQGALLAGDEQF
V gene: TRBV5-4; clone size: .; CDR3 protein: ASSLAGTQPQH
V gene: TRBV6-1; clone size: .; CDR3 protein: ASSESPGGTEAF
V gene: TRBV18; clone size: .; CDR3 protein: ASSPTGDRGYT
V gene: TRBV5-1; clone size: .; CDR3 protein: ASSLGQVGKETQY
V gene: TRBV3-1/TRBV3-2; clone size: .; CDR3 protein: ASSQEMTESYGYT
V gene: TRBV5-1; clone size: .; CDR3 protein: ASSLGVDRLTDTQY
V gene: TRBV15; clone size: once; CDR3 protein: ATSISVVTGREQY
V gene: TRBV12-3/TRBV12-4; clone size: .; CDR3 protein: ASSLAGEQY
V gene: TRBV6-5; clone size: .; CDR3 protein: ASSTTGFSGNTIY
V gene: TRBV5-4; clone size: few; CDR3 protein: ASSLGDRLNTEAF
V gene: TRBV4-2; clone size: .; CDR3 protein: ASSPRPSDTYEQY
V gene: TRBV15; clone size: .; CDR3 protein: ATGAGAGELF
V gene: TRBV5-6; clone size: .; CDR3 protein: ASSLSPLEQY
V gene: TRBV11-2; clone size: .; CDR3 protein: ASSLVGNEKLF
V gene: TRBV5-5; clone size: .; CDR3 protein: ASSLDRGKGYT
V gene: TRBV27; clone size: .; CDR3 protein: ASSLSRGDTEAF
V gene: TRBV27; clone size: .; CDR3 protein: ASSSRRQAPFKGTQY
V gene: TRBV11-2; clone size: once; CDR3 protein: ASSLDRYGEVDTQY
V gene: TRBV27; clone size: .; CDR3 protein: ASRKQGNTEAF
V gene: TRBV18; clone size: .; CDR3 protein: ASSLTSGPTDTQY
V gene: TRBV27; clone size: .; CDR3 protein: ASSLSRLAGRNEQF
V gene: TRBV11-2; clone size: once; CDR3 protein: ASSLHPGAEQY
V gene: TRBV2; clone size: .; CDR3 protein: ASKGESTDTQY
V gene: TRBV7-2; clone size: once; CDR3 protein: ASSSPRGPYEQY
V gene: TRBV6-5; clone size: .; CDR3 protein: ASTMVPDRGTEAF
V gene: TRBV10-1; clone size: .; CDR3 protein: ASSGNRAYNEQF
V gene: TRBV6-5; clone size: .; CDR3 protein: ASRPRDRVFEAF
V gene: TRBV5-4; clone size: .; CDR3 protein: ASSLGSGSFQETQY
V gene: TRBV7-9; clone size: .; CDR3 protein: ASSPPGGSYEQY
V gene: TRBV3-1/TRBV3-2; clone size: .; CDR3 protein: ASSRRAGSGNTIY
V gene: TRBV15; clone size: .; CDR3 protein: ATRARGQY